This T cell receptor (beta chain) was documented in a study of cytomegalovirus exposure and HLA in healthy donors. Regarding the study as a whole: In a later analysis, common viral pathogens appeared linked to several of the most significant clusters.

A remark on this clone: The antigen is not known.

The junction had 3 bases not matched to a gene; V was cut back by 3 bases and J by 2 bases. This CDR3 is 14 amino acids long. Germline assignment: CDR1 SGHRS and CDR2 YFSETQ. Primers included in the PCR were 60 Vbeta and 13 Jbeta primers. How the authors handled the data: As a later analysis found, there were 80 million or so unique TCR beta chains, of which roughly 11 million were shared. Clones were read by immunoSEQ multiplex PCR, and TCRdb kept only the in-frame ones, dropping some. V, J and clone size were drawn from that table, and D and trimming were deduced from the DNA. The sample shows about 150,000 clones, 76% of them seen only once.

The sample taken for sequencing was PBMCs. The chain couples TRBV5-1 to TRBJ2-7; 9 bases agree with TRBD1. This TCR was sampled from a female donor in good health and CMV-seropositive. CDR3 amino acids: CASSSGQGAYEQYF. CDR3 bases: TGCGCCAGCAGCTCGGGACAGGGAGCCTACGAGCAGTACTTC.